The rows below give T cell receptor beta chains drawn from one sample of a study of T cell repertoires in cytomegalovirus infection. Their recognized antigens are unknown. Each CDR3 protein is one row after TCRdb ran MiXCR on the reads. This sample has 110,000 to 150,000 distinct CDR3 sequences, with about 31% found just once. This specimen consisted of CD8+ T cells from cultured PBMCs, obtained from culture after CMV antigen stimulation. These receptor sequences come from a human donor in good health (CMV status not recorded). Some clones in this sample may be carry-over from other donors' samples. Each CDR3 is given with its conserved first and last residue. The D gene is left open where the match is weak. Not all rows give a size; the values are once, few, many and, for expanded clones, a class.

D: NA
J: TRBJ2-3
V: TRBV19
size: NA
CDR3: CASSIDADTDTQYF
DNA: TGTGCCAGTAGTATAGACGCGGACACAGATACGCAGTATTTT

D: NA
J: TRBJ2-3
V: TRBV7-6
size: NA
CDR3: CASSPTSWDTQYF
DNA: TGTGCCAGCAGCCCGACCTCCTGGGATACGCAGTATTTT

D: NA
J: TRBJ1-2
V: TRBV6-1
size: few
CDR3: CASSEGSYGYTF
DNA: TGTGCCAGCAGTGAAGGGTCTTATGGCTACACCTTC

D: TRBD1
J: TRBJ1-1
V: TRBV7-6
size: many
CDR3: CASSLGTGGVGRTEAFF
DNA: TGTGCCAGCAGCTTAGGGACAGGGGGAGTCGGGCGCACTGAAGCTTTCTTT

D: TRBD2
J: TRBJ2-3
V: TRBV2
size: NA
CDR3: CASSDVAGGEDTQYF
DNA: TGTGCCAGCAGTGACGTCGCGGGGGGCGAAGATACGCAGTATTTT

D: TRBD1
J: TRBJ1-6
V: TRBV7-2
size: few
CDR3: CASSLAGTGANSPLHF
DNA: TGTGCCAGCAGCTTAGCTGGGACAGGGGCTAATTCACCCCTCCACTTT

D: NA
J: TRBJ1-6
V: TRBV19
size: NA
CDR3: CASTLDTGSAPLHF
DNA: TGTGCCAGTACTCTGGACACAGGTTCCGCCCCCCTCCACTTT

D: TRBD1
J: TRBJ2-7
V: TRBV9
size: few
CDR3: CASSPTVGQGAIEQYF
DNA: TGTGCCAGCAGCCCGACGGTAGGACAGGGAGCTATCGAGCAGTACTTC

D: TRBD1
J: TRBJ1-6
V: TRBV6-1
size: few
CDR3: CASSEGTGLPLHF
DNA: TGTGCCAGCAGTGAAGGGACAGGGCTTCCCCTCCACTTT

D: TRBD2
J: TRBJ2-5
V: TRBV2
size: few
CDR3: CASSQGLGQETQYF
DNA: TGTGCCAGCAGTCAAGGACTAGGCCAAGAGACCCAGTACTTC

D: TRBD2
J: TRBJ2-1
V: TRBV2
size: many
CDR3: CASSAGLAGGNEQFF
DNA: TGTGCCAGCAGCGCCGGACTAGCGGGGGGTAATGAGCAGTTCTTC

D: NA
J: TRBJ1-2
V: TRBV7-6
size: many
CDR3: CASSLNPEEAGYTF
DNA: TGTGCCAGCAGCTTAAACCCGGAAGAGGCTGGCTACACCTTC

D: NA
J: TRBJ2-2
V: TRBV5-1
size: few
CDR3: CASTPLLGNTGELFF
DNA: TGCGCCAGCACCCCCCTACTAGGGAACACCGGGGAGCTGTTTTTT

D: NA
J: TRBJ1-6
V: TRBV25-1
size: many
CDR3: CASSRDAFSPLHF
DNA: TGTGCCAGCAGTAGGGACGCCTTTTCACCCCTCCACTTT

D: NA
J: TRBJ2-3
V: TRBV7-6
size: many
CDR3: CASSSTGATDTQYF
DNA: TGTGCCAGCAGCTCCACCGGGGCCACAGATACGCAGTATTTT

D: NA
J: TRBJ2-1
V: TRBV7-9
size: NA
CDR3: CASSPTINEQFF
DNA: TGTGCCAGCAGCCCGACTATAAATGAGCAGTTCTTC

D: TRBD1
J: TRBJ1-1
V: TRBV11-2
size: NA
CDR3: CASRHRDRGILNTEAFF
DNA: TGTGCCAGCAGACACCGGGACAGGGGGATTTTGAACACTGAAGCTTTCTTT

D: TRBD1
J: TRBJ1-1
V: TRBV5-1
size: few
CDR3: CASSLVGQGEAFF
DNA: TGCGCCAGCAGCTTGGTGGGACAGGGTGAAGCTTTCTTT

D: TRBD1
J: TRBJ1-3
V: TRBV7-7
size: NA
CDR3: CASSPGTASSGNTIYF
DNA: TGTGCCAGCAGCCCCGGGACAGCCTCCTCTGGAAACACCATATATTTT

D: TRBD2
J: TRBJ2-1
V: TRBV6-1
size: NA
CDR3: CASPHPLTSGDYNEQFF
DNA: TGTGCCAGCCCCCACCCCCTGACTAGCGGGGACTACAATGAGCAGTTCTTC

D: NA
J: TRBJ2-7
V: TRBV12-3/TRBV12-4
size: NA
CDR3: CASSPGISYEQYF
DNA: TGTGCCAGCAGCCCAGGGATCTCCTACGAGCAGTACTTC

D: TRBD1
J: TRBJ1-4
V: TRBV19
size: many
CDR3: CASSPGTATNEKLFF
DNA: TGTGCCAGTTCACCCGGGACAGCAACTAATGAAAAACTGTTTTTT

D: TRBD2
J: TRBJ2-1
V: TRBV4-1
size: few
CDR3: CASSPRMVDSGGRYFF
DNA: TGCGCCAGCAGCCCAAGAATGGTTGATAGCGGGGGACGATATTTCTTC

D: NA
J: TRBJ2-1
V: TRBV7-3
size: NA
CDR3: CASSPWGGLDEQFF
DNA: TGTGCCAGCAGCCCCTGGGGGGGCCTCGATGAGCAGTTCTTC

D: NA
J: TRBJ1-1
V: TRBV2
size: NA
CDR3: CAGRGTEAFF
DNA: TGTGCGGGCCGGGGGACTGAAGCTTTCTTT

D: NA
J: TRBJ1-2
V: TRBV30
size: NA
CDR3: CAWSEISGPNYGYTF
DNA: TGTGCCTGGAGTGAAATTTCCGGGCCCAACTATGGCTACACCTTC